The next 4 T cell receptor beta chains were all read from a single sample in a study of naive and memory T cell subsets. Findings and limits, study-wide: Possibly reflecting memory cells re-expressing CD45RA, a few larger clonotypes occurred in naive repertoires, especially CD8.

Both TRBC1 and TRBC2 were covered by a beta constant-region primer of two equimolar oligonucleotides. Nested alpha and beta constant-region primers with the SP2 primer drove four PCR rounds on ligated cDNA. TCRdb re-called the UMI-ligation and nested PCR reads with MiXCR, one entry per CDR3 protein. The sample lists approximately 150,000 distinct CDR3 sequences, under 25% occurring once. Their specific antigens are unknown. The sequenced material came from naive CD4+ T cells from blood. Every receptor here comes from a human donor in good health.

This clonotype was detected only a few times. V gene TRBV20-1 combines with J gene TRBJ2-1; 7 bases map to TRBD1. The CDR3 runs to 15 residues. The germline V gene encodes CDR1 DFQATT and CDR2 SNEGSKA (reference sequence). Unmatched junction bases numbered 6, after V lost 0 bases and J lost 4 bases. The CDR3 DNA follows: TGCAGTGCTAGAGAAACCAGGGGGTGGTACAATGAGCAGTTCTTC. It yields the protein CSARETRGWYNEQFF.

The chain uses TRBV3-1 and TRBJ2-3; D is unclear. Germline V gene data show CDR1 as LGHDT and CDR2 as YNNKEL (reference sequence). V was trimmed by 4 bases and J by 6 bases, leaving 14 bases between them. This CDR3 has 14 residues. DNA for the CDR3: TGTGCCAGCAGCCCCGGCCGGCATGAGGATACGCAGTATTTT. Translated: CASSPGRHEDTQYF.

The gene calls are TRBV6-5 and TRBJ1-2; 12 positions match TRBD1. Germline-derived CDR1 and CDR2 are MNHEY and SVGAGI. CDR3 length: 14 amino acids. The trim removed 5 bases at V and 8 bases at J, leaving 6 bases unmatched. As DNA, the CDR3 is TGTGCCAGCAGTAAGGGACAGGGGGCGTCGGGCTACACCTTC. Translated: CASSKGQGASGYTF.

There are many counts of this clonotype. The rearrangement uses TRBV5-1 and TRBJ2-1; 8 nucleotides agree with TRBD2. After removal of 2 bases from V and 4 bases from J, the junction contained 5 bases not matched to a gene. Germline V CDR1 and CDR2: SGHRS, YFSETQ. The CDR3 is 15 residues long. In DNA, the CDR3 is TGCGCCAGCAGCTTTTGGGAGCGGGGGTACAATGAGCAGTTCTTC. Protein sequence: CASSFWERGYNEQFF.